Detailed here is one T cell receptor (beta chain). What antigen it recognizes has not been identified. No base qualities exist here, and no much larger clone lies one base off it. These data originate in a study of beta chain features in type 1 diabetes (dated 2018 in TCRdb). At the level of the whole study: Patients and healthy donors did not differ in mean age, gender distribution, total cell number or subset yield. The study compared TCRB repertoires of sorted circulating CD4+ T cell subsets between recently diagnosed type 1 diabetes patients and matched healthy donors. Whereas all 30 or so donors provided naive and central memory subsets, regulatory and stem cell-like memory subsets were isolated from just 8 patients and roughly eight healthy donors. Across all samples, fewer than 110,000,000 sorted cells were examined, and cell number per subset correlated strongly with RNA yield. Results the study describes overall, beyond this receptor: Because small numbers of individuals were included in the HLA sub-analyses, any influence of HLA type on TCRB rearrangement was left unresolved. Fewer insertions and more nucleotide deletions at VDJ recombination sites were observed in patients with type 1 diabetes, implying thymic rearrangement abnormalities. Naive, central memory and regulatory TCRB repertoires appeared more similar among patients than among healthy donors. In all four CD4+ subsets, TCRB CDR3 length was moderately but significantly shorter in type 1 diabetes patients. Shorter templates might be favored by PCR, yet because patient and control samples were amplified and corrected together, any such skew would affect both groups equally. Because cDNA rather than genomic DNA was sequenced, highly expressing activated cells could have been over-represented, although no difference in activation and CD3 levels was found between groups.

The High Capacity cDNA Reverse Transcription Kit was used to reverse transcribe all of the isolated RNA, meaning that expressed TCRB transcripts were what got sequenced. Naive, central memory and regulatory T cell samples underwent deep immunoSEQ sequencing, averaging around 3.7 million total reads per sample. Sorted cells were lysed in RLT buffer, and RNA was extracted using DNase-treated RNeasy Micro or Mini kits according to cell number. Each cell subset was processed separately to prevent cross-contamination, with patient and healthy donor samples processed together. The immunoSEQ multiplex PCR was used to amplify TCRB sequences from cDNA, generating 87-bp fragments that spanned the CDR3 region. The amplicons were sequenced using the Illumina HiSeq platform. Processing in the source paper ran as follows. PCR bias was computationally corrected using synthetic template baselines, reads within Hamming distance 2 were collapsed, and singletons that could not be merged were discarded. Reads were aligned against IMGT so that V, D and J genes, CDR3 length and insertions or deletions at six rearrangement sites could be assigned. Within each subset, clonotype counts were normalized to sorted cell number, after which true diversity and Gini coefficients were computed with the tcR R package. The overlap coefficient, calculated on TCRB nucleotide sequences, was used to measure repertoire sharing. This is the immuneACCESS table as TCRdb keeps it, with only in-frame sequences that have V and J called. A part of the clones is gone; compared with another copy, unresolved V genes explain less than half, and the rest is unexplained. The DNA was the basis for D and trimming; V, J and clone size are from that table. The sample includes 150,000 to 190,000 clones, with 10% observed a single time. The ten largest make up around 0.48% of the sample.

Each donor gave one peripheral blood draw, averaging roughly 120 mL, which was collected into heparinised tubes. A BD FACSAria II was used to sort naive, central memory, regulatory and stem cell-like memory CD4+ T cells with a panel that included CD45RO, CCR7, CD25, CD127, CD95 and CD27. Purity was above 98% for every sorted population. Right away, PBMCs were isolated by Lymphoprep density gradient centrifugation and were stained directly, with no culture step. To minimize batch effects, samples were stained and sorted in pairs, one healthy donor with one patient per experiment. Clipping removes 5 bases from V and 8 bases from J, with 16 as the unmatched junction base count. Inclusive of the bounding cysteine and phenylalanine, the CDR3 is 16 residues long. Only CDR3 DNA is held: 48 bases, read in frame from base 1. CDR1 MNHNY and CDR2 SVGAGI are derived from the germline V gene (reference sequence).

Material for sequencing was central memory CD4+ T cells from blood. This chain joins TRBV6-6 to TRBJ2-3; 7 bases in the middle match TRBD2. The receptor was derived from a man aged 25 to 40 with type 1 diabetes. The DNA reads TGTGCCAGCAGTAGTGGGGGAAATATAGCGGGTGGTACGCAGTATTTT. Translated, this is CASSSGGNIAGGTQYF.